Presented here are 30 T cell receptor beta chains from one specimen sequenced in a study of blood T cells in healthy people across ages. The authors ran a second PCR of 7 to 11 cycles using a sample-barcoded 5' primer and a J-beta primer mix. TCRdb reprocessed the 5' RACE reads with MiXCR, giving one entry per CDR3 protein. The sample yields over 500,000 distinct CDR3 sequences, approximately 26% seen once. The sample also formed part of further work on T cells of mothers and their children.

Sequenced: blood. The origin of the receptors is a boy between 2 and 15 years old in good health.

This chain links TRBV12-3 or TRBV12-4 with TRBJ2-7; D possibly corresponds to TRBD2 (6 bases). The CDR3 is 14 amino acids. Trimming stripped 5 bases from V and 0 bases from J, with 11 bases between. The chain's CDR3 is CASSVRGTSYEQYF. DNA for the CDR3: TGTGCCAGCAGTGTGCGGGGAACCTCCTACGAGCAGTACTTC.

This clonotype was seen more than once but under ten times. The chain joins TRBV7-6 to TRBJ2-5; 9 bases map to TRBD1. Germline assignment: CDR1 SGHVS and CDR2 FNYEAQ. The CDR3 loop spans 16 amino acids. Trimming at V came to 4 bases and at J to 4 bases, leaving 10 bases not matched to a gene. In DNA form, the CDR3 reads TGTGCCAGCAGCTCAACCCCGGGACAGGGAGGAGAGACCCAGTACTTC. Translated, it gives CASSSTPGQGGETQYF. The variable domain in full, completed from reference TRBV7-6 and TRBJ2-5, reads GAGVSQSPRYKVTKRGQDVALRCDPISGHVSLYWYRQALGQGPEFLTYFNYEAQQDKSGLPNDRFSAERPEGSISTLTIQRTEQRDSAMYRCASSSTPGQGGETQYFGPGTRLLVL.

The chain couples TRBV20-1 to TRBJ1-4; D is ambiguous. The CDR3 has 13 residues. Trimming stripped 1 base from V and 5 bases from J, with 8 bases between. Germline CDR1 reads DFQATT; CDR2 reads SNEGSKA (reference sequence). CDR3: CSARGVGNEKLFF. The DNA of the CDR3 is TGCAGTGCTAGAGGGGTGGGGAATGAAAAACTGTTTTTT.

This clonotype was observed a few times. V gene TRBV9 combines with J gene TRBJ2-2; D remains ambiguous. Germline lookup yields CDR1 SGDLS and CDR2 YYNGEE. The V gene lost 4 bases and the J gene lost 0 bases, with 7 bases spanning the gap. The CDR3 extends over 14 amino acids. For the CDR3, the DNA is TGTGCCAGCAGCACCCCTACGAACACCGGGGAGCTGTTTTTT. Translation: CASSTPTNTGELFF.

This clonotype was detected a few times. This chain uses TRBV7-2 with TRBJ1-6; no clear D. Per the germline V gene, CDR1 is SGHTA and CDR2 is FQGNSA. This CDR3 region has 16 residues. Deletions cut 5 bases from V and 0 bases from J, with 11 bases between. The DNA for the CDR3 is TGTGCCAGCAGCGCCGGAGATAGCTCCTATAATTCACCCCTCCACTTT. Encoded protein: CASSAGDSSYNSPLHF.

This clonotype has only a few counts. This chain links TRBV7-2 with TRBJ2-4; weak D call: TRBD1 (9 bases). Germline V CDR1 and CDR2: SGHTA, FQGNSA. Trimming shortened V by 3 bases and J by 7 bases, and 16 bases separated the two germline ends. This CDR3 comprises 15 residues. The CDR3 region is CASSFTGGGGNIQYF. The CDR3 nucleotides are TGTGCCAGCAGCTTTACAGGGGGCGGGGGGAACATTCAGTACTTC. The full variable domain, rest sourced from reference TRBV7-2 and TRBJ2-4, is GAGVSQSPSNKVTEKGKDVELRCDPISGHTALYWYRQSLGQGLEFLIYFQGNSAPDKSGLPSDRFSAERTGGSVSTLTIQRTQQEDSAVYLCASSFTGGGGNIQYFGAGTRLSVL.

The V and J genes are TRBV29-1 and TRBJ2-5, with TRBD2 identical over 7 bases. V trimming: 4 bases; J trimming: 5 bases; junction bases outside the gene matches: 10. This CDR3 contains 14 residues. From germline, CDR1 is SQVTM and CDR2 ANQGSEA. CDR3: CSVAPSGVRETQYF. CDR3 bases: TGCAGCGTTGCCCCTAGCGGAGTGAGGGAGACCCAGTACTTC.

This chain links TRBV20-1 with TRBJ2-1; 11 bases are a match to TRBD2. The J segment lost 1 base and the V segment lost 6 bases, leaving 5 bases of the junction unmatched. Germline V gene sequence: CDR1 DFQATT, CDR2 SNEGSKA (reference sequence). This CDR3 contains 15 residues. The CDR3 DNA reads as TGCAGTGCCAGGACTAGCGGGCTGTCCTACAATGAGCAGTTCTTC. As protein: CSARTSGLSYNEQFF.

This clonotype was picked up a small number of times. The chain uses TRBV7-2 and TRBJ2-1; the D gene is possibly TRBD2 (6 bases). Per germline, CDR1 SGHTA and CDR2 FQGNSA. This CDR3 contains 15 residues. The V end lost 5 bases, the J end lost 5 bases, and 16 bases lay between the germline ends. CDR3: CASSRDLENHNEQFF. The DNA for the CDR3 is TGTGCCAGCAGCCGGGACTTGGAGAATCACAATGAGCAGTTCTTC.

About this clonotype itself: One junction end does not reproduce the germline sequence, and a read error may be involved. J is TRBJ2-5 and V is TRBV7-6; TRBD2 aligns across 11 bases. The CDR3 sequence is 14 residues long. Germline values: CDR1 SGHVS, CDR2 FNYEAQ. Written as DNA, the CDR3 is TGTGCCAGCAGCCCCGGGACTAGCGGCAACCCTGGGCGCTTC. As protein: CASSPGTSGNPGRF.

The count of this clonotype is one. With a much larger clone just one base away, this may be a read error. The chain carries TRBV12-3 or TRBV12-4 and TRBJ2-7, with TRBD2 as a possible D gene (5 bases). Trimming stripped 6 bases from V and 5 bases from J, with 11 bases between. The CDR3 sequence is 12 residues long. The CDR3 protein is CASSKSGHEQYF. The DNA of the CDR3 is TGTGCCAGCAGCAAGAGCGGCCACGAGCAGTACTTC.

This clonotype has a handful of counts. This sequence joins TRBV20-1 and TRBJ2-7; no clear D gene. The germline gives CDR1 DFQATT, CDR2 SNEGSKA (reference sequence). The CDR3 consists of 11 residues. V was trimmed by 4 bases and J by 5 bases, leaving 9 bases between them. In DNA, the CDR3 is TGCAGTGCTAAAGTGAACGACGAGCAGTACTTC. Its protein product is CSAKVNDEQYF.

The chain couples TRBV5-5 to TRBJ2-7; perhaps TRBD2 as D (5 bases). Trimming left V 2 bases short and J 0 bases short, with 15 bases between. The CDR3 is 16 amino acids. Germline loops: CDR1 SGHKS, CDR2 YYEKEE (reference sequence). The CDR3: CASSFSLEGSSYEQYF. Written as DNA, the CDR3 is TGTGCCAGCAGCTTCAGTCTCGAGGGAAGCTCCTACGAGCAGTACTTC.

This clonotype has only a few counts. V is TRBV7-9 and J is TRBJ2-5; D is unclear. The DNA end favors TRBJ2-7, so the J call may be wrong. The V gene's germline CDR1 is SEHNR and CDR2 FQNEAQ (reference sequence). CDR3 length equals 15 residues. The CDR3 sequence: CASSLDSSSLVEQYF. The CDR3 bases are TGTGCCAGCAGCTTAGACTCCAGTAGTTTGGTCGAGCAGTACTTC.

The chain combines TRBV14 with TRBJ2-4; D perhaps matches TRBD1 (5 bases). This CDR3 region has 15 residues. V was pared by 3 bases and J by 2 bases, with 11 bases between. Germline CDR1 is SGHDN and CDR2 is FVKESK. CDR3 sequence: CASSHQQAPKNIQYF. The DNA of the CDR3 is TGTGCCAGCAGCCATCAACAGGCCCCCAAAAACATTCAGTACTTC.

The chain has TRBV20-1 and TRBJ2-1, with 12 bases identical to TRBD2. The germline V gene encodes CDR1 DFQATT and CDR2 SNEGSKA (reference sequence). The CDR3 sequence is 17 residues long. The V segment lost 5 bases and the J segment 0 bases; nucleotides outside the gene matches: 8. The CDR3 region has the DNA TGCAGTGCTTGGACTAGCGGGGCGAGGGGCTCCTACAATGAGCAGTTCTTC. This codes for CSAWTSGARGSYNEQFF.

A few counts support this clonotype. The CDR3, as DNA: TGTGCCAGCAGAGCGGGGACAGGGTTGATAGAGACCCAGTACTTC. Translated, it gives CASRAGTGLIETQYF. The V call is TRBV12-3 or TRBV12-4, the J call TRBJ2-5, with TRBD1 identical over 9 bases. This CDR3 has 15 residues. V shed 6 bases, J shed 4 bases, and the junction held 9 bases outside the gene matches.

The V and J genes are TRBV20-1 and TRBJ2-1, with 12 bases aligning to TRBD1. This CDR3 contains 14 residues. The germline V gene has CDR1 DFQATT and CDR2 SNEGSKA (reference sequence). V dropped 3 bases and J dropped 7; count of bases not matched to a gene: 4. The chain's CDR3 is CSASRDRGRNEQFF. The CDR3 region has the DNA TGCAGTGCTAGCCGGGACAGGGGGCGGAATGAGCAGTTCTTC.

This clonotype showed up just a few times. This chain joins TRBV7-3 and TRBJ2-6; D gene ambiguous. CDR3 length equals 15 residues. The germline gives CDR1 SGHTA, CDR2 FQGTGA. Trimming left V 5 bases short and J 4 bases short, with 12 bases between. The CDR3 sequence is CASSLLGLGANVLTF. DNA of the CDR3: TGTGCCAGCAGCCTGTTAGGGCTCGGGGCCAACGTCCTGACTTTC.

This clonotype was counted a few times. The chain combines TRBV4-3 with TRBJ2-5; 15 positions match TRBD2. V lost 0 bases to trimming and J lost 3 bases; unmatched junction nucleotides: 8. Germline CDR1 is LGHNA and CDR2 is YSLEER. This CDR3 has 19 amino acids. The chain's CDR3 is CASSQDIPGLAGGEETQYF. The CDR3 region has the DNA TGCGCCAGCAGCCAAGATATCCCCGGACTAGCGGGAGGGGAAGAGACCCAGTACTTC.

The V gene is TRBV5-1, the J gene TRBJ2-3; TRBD2 agrees at 14 bases. From germline, CDR1 is SGHRS and CDR2 YFSETQ. This CDR3 region has 18 residues. V trimming: 4 bases; J trimming: 6 bases; junction bases outside the gene matches: 13. CDR3 protein: CASSGTTSGGESMDTQYF. CDR3 bases: TGCGCCAGCAGCGGTACGACTAGCGGGGGGGAGAGCATGGATACGCAGTATTTT.

The chain joins TRBV3-1 to TRBJ1-6; D gene ambiguous. The CDR3 sequence is 17 residues long. CDR1 is LGHDT, CDR2 YNNKEL, per germline (reference sequence). Trimming took off 4 bases at V and 6 bases at J, with 19 bases between the two ends. The CDR3 loop is CASSPDRAARSNSPLHF. The CDR3 DNA reads as TGTGCCAGCAGCCCCGACCGGGCAGCCCGAAGTAATTCACCCCTCCACTTT.

The chain joins TRBV6-5 to TRBJ1-1; possibly TRBD1 for D (6 bases). The V and J ends lost 6 bases and 1 base respectively, with 15 bases between them. Germline V gene lookup returns CDR1 MNHEY and CDR2 SVGAGI. The CDR3 has 15 amino acids. DNA of the CDR3: TGTGCCAGCAGGCCTCGAGACAGGCAGAACACTGAAGCTTTCTTT. Translated: CASRPRDRQNTEAFF.

This clonotype is a singleton in its sample. The V call is TRBV27, the J call TRBJ2-3, with no clear D. The V and J ends lost 8 bases and 6 bases respectively, with 9 bases between them. The germline gives CDR1 MNHEY, CDR2 SMNVEV (reference sequence). This CDR3 comprises 11 residues. Written as DNA, the CDR3 is TGTGCCAGCGGCTCGGTCGATACGCAGTATTTT. Its translation is CASGSVDTQYF.

This clonotype was counted a few times. The chain links TRBV7-9 to TRBJ2-1, with D perhaps matching TRBD1 (5 bases). V was pared by 4 bases and J by 3 bases, with 13 bases between. Germline V CDR1 and CDR2: SEHNR, FQNEAQ (reference sequence). This CDR3 contains 15 residues. The CDR3 DNA follows: TGTGCCAGCAGCTCTACCAGGGTAGGCTACAATGAGCAGTTCTTC. Encoded protein: CASSSTRVGYNEQFF. The whole variable domain, remainder taken from reference TRBV7-9 and TRBJ2-1, is DTGVSQNPRHKITKRGQNVTFRCDPISEHNRLYWYRQTLGQGPEFLTYFQNEAQLEKSRLLSDRFSAERPKGSFSTLEIQRTEQGDSAMYLCASSSTRVGYNEQFFGPGTRLTVL.

This clonotype has just a few counts. J is TRBJ1-5 and V is TRBV20-1; the D gene is possibly TRBD1 (6 bases). CDR1 and CDR2 (germline): DFQATT, SNEGSKA (reference sequence). The V and J ends lost 3 bases and 5 bases respectively, with 17 bases between them. CDR3 length equals 15 residues. This chain's CDR3 is CSARNSRGYDQPQHF. The CDR3 DNA follows: TGCAGTGCTAGGAATAGCAGGGGCTACGATCAGCCCCAGCATTTT.

With regard to this clonotype: The junction and the germline gene differ at one end; a read error may be behind it. This sequence joins TRBV14 and TRBJ1-4; 8 bases line up with TRBD1. Germline loops: CDR1 SGHDN, CDR2 FVKESK. There are 17 residues in the CDR3. The CDR3 sequence: CASSQLPPGGSNEKLFF. CDR3 DNA sequence: TGTGCCAGCAGCCAACTTCCCCCAGGGGGCTCAAATGAAAAACTATTTTTT. The complete variable domain, with remaining parts taken from reference TRBV14 and TRBJ1-4, reads EAGVTQFPSHSVIEKGQTVTLRCDPISGHDNLYWYRRVMGKEIKFLLHFVKESKQDESGMPNNRFLAERTGGTYSTLKVQPAELEDSGVYFCASSQLPPGGSNEKLFFGSGTQLSVL.

This clonotype occurred many times. The chain carries TRBV14 and TRBJ2-7, with D perhaps being TRBD1 or TRBD2 (6 bases each). The germline V and J ends were trimmed by 1 base and 2 bases, with 15 bases remaining between them. This CDR3 spans 16 amino acids. Germline CDR1 and CDR2: SGHDN and FVKESK. The CDR3 here is CASSQVVWGAPYEQYF. DNA of the CDR3: TGTGCCAGCAGCCAAGTAGTCTGGGGGGCCCCCTACGAGCAGTACTTC.

This clonotype was counted a few times. This chain joins TRBV7-2 and TRBJ2-5; D unresolved. Trimming pared 0 bases from V and 5 bases from J, leaving 10 bases between. This CDR3 region has 14 residues. Germline CDR1 is SGHTA and CDR2 is FQGNSA. In DNA form, the CDR3 reads TGTGCCAGCAGCTTAGCGCGGCTTGCGGAGACCCAGTACTTC. Protein product: CASSLARLAETQYF.

The V and J genes are TRBV5-1 and TRBJ1-2, with 9 bases identical to TRBD1. The V and J ends lost 2 bases and 8 bases, in that order; junction bases with no gene match: 4. The CDR3 sequence is 13 residues long. Germline CDR1 is SGHRS and CDR2 is YFSETQ. In DNA form, the CDR3 reads TGCGCCAGCAGCTTCCGGGACAGGGAAGGCTACACCTTC. This codes for CASSFRDREGYTF.